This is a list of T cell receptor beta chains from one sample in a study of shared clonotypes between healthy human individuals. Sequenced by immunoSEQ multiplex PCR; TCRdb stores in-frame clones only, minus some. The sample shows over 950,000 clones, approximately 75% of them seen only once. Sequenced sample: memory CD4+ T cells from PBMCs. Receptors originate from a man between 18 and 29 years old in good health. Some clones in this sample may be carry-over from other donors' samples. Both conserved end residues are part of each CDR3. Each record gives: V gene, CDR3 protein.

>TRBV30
CAWMRGGSSGNTIYF
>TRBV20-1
CSARQGYGYTF
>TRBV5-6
CASSRTTGGVEPQHF
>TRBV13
CASSLMPKKGQILLGPTYEQYF
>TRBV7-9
CASSAGTGRYGYTF
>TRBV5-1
CASSPLTTLNTGELFF
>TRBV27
CASSLRTANEQFF
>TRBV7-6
CASSLEVPQGNEKLFF
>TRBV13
CASSLGRDGTGGFYNEQFF
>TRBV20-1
CSARGDYEQYF
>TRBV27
CASKQGSFATNEKLFF
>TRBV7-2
CASSLAFLGGTEAFF
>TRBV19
CASSSGTASYEQYF
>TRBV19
CASSARGQNYGYTF
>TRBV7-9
CASSPQAGAWGEQFF
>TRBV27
CASSPEKGVVYGYTF
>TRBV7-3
CASSSTTGTDGYTF
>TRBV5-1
CASSLGYSLGNGNTIYF
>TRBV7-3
CASSQPSERQYF
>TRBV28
CASRLNRDTGELFF
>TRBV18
CASSPPGKGNTIYF
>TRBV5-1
CASSSRRPTGGSQYF
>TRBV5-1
CASSFRPGQNTGELFF
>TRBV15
CATSSTGTKNIQYF
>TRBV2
CASSKGQEGGTF
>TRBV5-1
CASSLGQAGTEAFF
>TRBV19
CASSIGQATGNTIYF
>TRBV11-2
CASSSGQAGTEAFF
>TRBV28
CASISDRAGANVLTF
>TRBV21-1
CASGEGNRVQETQYF
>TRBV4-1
CASSPGRDQQFF
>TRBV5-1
CASSLVGGENEKLFF
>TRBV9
CASSVAGGFSYEQYF
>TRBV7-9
CASSPPGRREQFF
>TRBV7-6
CASSFRGRNTEAFF